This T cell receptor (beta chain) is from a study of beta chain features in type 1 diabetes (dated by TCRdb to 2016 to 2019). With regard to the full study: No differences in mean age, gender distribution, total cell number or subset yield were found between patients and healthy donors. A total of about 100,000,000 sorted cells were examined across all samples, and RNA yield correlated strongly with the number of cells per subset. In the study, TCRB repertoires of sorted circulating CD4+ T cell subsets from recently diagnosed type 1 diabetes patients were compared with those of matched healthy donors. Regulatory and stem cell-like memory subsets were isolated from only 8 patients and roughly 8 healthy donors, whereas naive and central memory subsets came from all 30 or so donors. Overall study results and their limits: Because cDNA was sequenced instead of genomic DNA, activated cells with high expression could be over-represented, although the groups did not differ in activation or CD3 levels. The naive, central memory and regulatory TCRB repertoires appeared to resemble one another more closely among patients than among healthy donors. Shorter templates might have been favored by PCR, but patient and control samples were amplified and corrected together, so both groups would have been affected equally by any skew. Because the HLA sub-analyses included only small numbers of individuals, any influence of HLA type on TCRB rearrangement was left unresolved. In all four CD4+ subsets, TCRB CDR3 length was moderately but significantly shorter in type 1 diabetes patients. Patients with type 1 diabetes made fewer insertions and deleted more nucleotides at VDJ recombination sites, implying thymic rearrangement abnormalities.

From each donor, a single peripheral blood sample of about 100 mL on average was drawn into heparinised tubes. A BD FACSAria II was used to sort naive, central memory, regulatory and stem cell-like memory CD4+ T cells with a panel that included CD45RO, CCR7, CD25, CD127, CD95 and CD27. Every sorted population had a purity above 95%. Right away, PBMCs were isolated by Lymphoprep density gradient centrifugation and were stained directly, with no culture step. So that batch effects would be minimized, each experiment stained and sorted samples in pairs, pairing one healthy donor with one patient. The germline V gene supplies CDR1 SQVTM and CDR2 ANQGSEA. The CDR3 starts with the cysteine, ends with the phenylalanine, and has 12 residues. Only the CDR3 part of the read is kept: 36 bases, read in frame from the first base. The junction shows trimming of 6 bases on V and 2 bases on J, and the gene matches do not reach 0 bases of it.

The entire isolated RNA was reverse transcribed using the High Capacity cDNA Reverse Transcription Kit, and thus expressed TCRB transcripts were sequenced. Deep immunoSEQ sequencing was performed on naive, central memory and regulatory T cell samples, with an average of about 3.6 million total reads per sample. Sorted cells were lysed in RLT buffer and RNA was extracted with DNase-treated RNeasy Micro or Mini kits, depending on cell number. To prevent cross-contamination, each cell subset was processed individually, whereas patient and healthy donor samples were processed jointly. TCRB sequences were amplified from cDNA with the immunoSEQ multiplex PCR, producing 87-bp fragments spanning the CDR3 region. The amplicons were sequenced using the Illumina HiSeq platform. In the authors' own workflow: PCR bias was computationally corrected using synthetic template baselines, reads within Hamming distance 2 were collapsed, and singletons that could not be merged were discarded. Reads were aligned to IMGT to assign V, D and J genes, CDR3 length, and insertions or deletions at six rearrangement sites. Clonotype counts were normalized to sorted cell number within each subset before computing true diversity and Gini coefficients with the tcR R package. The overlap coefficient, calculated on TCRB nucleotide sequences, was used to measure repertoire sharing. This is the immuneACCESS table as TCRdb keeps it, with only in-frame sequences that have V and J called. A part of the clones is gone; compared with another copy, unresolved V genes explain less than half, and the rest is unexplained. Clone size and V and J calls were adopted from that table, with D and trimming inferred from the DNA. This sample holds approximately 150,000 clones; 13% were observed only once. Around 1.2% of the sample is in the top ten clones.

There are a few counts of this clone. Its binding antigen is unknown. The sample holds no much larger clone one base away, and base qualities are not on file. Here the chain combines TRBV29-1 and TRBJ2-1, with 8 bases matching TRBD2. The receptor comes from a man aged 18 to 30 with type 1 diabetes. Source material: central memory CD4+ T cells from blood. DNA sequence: TGCAGCGTCGGGGGGGCCTACAATGAGCAGTTCTTC. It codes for CSVGGAYNEQFF.